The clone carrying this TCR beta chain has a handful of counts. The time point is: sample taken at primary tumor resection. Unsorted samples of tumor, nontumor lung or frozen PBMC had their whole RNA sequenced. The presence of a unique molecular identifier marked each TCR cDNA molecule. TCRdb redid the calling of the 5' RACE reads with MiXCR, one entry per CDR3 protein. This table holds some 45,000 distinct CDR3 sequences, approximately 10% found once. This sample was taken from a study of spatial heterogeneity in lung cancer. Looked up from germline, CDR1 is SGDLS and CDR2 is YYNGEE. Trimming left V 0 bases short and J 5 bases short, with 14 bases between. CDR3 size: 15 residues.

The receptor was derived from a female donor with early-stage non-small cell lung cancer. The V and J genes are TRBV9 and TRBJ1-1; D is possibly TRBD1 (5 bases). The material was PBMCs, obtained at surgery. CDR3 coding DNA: TGTGCCAGCAGCGTAGGGTCAGGGACGGGAACTGAAGCTTTCTTT. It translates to CASSVGSGTGTEAFF.